This entry is about one T cell receptor beta chain. The target antigen is unknown. The assay was immunoSEQ multiplex PCR, and TCRdb's table has in-frame clones only and misses some. Of hundreds of thousands of clones listed, 85% to 90% were seen once; the top ten hold around 2.5%. These data come from a study of Ad26.COV2.S vaccination and SARS-CoV-2 variants. Study overall: Dosing was one shot or two shots 56 days apart.

With 0 bases clipped from V and 6 bases from J, the junction kept 5 bases outside the gene matches. The CDR3 loop spans 15 amino acids. Per germline, CDR1 LGHDT and CDR2 YNNKEL (reference sequence). Broader study findings: The study found similar non-spike TCR breadth in vaccine and placebo recipients.

The treatment denotes: about 20 received Ad26.COV2.S at low or high dose, single or two shots; several received placebo; per-sample allocation not given. Samples analyzed were those drawn on day 63 after the first vaccine or placebo injection. The vaccine delivered Wuhan-strain SARS-CoV-2 spike through an Ad26 vector. This sequence was found in a person aged 18 to 59 who received the Ad26.COV2.S COVID-19 vaccine or a placebo. The sequencing here drew on peripheral blood, taken in a trial of Ad26.COV2.S vaccine versus placebo. The V and J genes are TRBV3-1 (or the pseudogene TRBV3-2) and TRBJ2-3, with 8 nucleotides matching TRBD2. The CDR3 sequence is CASSQDREGPDTQYF. CDR3 DNA: TGTGCCAGCAGCCAAGATCGGGAGGGTCCCGATACGCAGTATTTT.